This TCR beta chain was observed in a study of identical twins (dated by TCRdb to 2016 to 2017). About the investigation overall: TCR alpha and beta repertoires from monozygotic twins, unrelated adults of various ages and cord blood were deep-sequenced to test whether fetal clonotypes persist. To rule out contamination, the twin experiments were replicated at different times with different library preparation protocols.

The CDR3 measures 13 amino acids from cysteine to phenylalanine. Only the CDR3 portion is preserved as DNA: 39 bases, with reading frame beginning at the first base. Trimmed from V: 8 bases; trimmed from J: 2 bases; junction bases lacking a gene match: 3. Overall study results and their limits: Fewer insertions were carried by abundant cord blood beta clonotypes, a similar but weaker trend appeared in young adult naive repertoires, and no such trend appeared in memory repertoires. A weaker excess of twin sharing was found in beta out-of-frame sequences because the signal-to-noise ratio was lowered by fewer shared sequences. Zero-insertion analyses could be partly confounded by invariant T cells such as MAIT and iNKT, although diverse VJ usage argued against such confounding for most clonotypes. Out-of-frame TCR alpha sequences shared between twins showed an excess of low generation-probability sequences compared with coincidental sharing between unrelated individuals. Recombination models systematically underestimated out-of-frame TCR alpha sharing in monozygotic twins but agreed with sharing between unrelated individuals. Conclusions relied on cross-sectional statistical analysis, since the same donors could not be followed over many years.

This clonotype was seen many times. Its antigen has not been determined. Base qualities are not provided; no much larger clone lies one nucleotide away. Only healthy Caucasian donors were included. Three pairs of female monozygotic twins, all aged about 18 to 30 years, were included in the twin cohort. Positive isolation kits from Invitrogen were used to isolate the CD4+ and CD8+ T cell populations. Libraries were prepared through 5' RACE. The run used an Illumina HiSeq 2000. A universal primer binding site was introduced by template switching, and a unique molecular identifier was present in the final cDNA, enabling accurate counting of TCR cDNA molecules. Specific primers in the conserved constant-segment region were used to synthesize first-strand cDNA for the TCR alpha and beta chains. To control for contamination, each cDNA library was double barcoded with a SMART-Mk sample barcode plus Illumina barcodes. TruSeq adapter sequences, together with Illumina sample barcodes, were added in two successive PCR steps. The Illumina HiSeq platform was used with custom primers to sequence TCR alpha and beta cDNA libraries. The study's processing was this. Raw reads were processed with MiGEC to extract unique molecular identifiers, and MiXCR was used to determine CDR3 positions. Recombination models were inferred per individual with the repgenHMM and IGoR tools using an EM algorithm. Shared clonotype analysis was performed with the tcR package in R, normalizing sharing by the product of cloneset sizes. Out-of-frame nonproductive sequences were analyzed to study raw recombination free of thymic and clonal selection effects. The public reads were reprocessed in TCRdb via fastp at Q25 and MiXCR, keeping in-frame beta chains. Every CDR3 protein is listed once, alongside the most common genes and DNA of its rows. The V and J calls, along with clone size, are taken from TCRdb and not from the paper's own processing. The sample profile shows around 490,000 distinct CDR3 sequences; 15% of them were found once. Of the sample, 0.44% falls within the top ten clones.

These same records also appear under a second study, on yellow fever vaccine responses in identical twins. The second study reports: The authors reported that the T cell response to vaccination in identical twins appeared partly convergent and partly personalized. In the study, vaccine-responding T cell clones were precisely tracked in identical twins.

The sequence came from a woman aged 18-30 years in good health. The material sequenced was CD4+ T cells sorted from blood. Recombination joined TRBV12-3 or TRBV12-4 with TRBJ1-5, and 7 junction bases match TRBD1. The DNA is TGTGCCAGCGGCGGACAGGGCAATCAGCCCCAGCATTTT. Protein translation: CASGGQGNQPQHF.